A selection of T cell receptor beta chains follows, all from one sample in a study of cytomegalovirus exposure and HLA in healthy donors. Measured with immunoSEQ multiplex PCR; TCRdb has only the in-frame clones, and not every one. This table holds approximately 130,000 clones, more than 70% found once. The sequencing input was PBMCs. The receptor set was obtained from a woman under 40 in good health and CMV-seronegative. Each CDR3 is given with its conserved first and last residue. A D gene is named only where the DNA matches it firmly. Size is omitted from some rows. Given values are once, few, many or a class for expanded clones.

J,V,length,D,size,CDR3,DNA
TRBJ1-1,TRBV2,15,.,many,CASSVRGSMNTEAFF,TGTGCCAGCAGTGTGCGAGGATCCATGAACACTGAAGCTTTCTTT
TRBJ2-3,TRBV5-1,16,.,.,CASSFPERTGGDTQYF,TGCGCCAGCAGTTTCCCGGAGCGCACCGGGGGAGATACGCAGTATTTT
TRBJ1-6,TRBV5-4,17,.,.,CASSLGGSSGVASPLHF,TGTGCCAGCAGCTTGGGTGGTTCCTCGGGGGTCGCTTCACCCCTCCACTTT
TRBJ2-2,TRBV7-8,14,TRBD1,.,CASTRTGNTGELFF,TGTGCCAGCACCCGGACAGGAAACACCGGGGAGCTGTTTTTT
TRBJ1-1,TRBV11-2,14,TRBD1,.,CASSLGTGDTEAFF,TGTGCCAGCAGCTTAGGTACAGGGGACACTGAAGCTTTCTTT
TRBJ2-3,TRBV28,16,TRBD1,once,CASSDGGRGRTDTQYF,TGTGCCAGCTCTGATGGGGGCAGGGGGCGCACAGATACGCAGTATTTT
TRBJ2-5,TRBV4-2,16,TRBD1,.,CASSQGETGDQETQYF,TGTGCCAGCAGCCAAGGGGAGACAGGGGACCAAGAGACCCAGTACTTC
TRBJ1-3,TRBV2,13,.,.,CASRTDSGNTIYF,TGTGCCAGCAGAACAGACTCTGGAAACACCATATATTTT
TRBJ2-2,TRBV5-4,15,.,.,CASSPPQGRTGELFF,TGTGCCAGCAGCCCCCCGCAGGGTCGGACCGGGGAGCTGTTTTTT
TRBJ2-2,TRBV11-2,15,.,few,CASSILTRYTGELFF,TGTGCCAGCAGCATCCTGACTCGGTACACCGGGGAGCTGTTTTTT
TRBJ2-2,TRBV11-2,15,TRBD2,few,CASHRLAANTGELFF,TGTGCCAGCCACCGACTAGCGGCGAACACCGGGGAGCTGTTTTTT
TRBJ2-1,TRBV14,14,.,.,CASSQAALRPEQFF,TGTGCCAGCAGCCAGGCTGCCCTCCGCCCTGAGCAGTTCTTC
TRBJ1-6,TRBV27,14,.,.,CASSFSSHNSPLHF,TGTGCCAGCAGTTTTAGCAGTCATAATTCACCCCTCCACTTT
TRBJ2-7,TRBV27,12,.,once,CASSKNSYEQYF,TGTGCCAGCAGCAAGAACAGCTACGAGCAGTACTTC
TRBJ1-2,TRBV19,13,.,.,CASSIQVNYGYTF,TGTGCCAGTAGTATACAGGTGAACTATGGCTACACCTTC
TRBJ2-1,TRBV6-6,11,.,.,CASTLGNEQFF,TGTGCCAGCACTCTCGGCAATGAGCAGTTCTTC
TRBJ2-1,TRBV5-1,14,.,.,CASSSGQQYNEQFF,TGCGCCAGCAGCTCAGGACAGCAGTACAATGAGCAGTTCTTC
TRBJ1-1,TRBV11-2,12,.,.,CASSHRFTEAFF,TGTGCCAGCAGCCACCGGTTTACTGAAGCTTTCTTT
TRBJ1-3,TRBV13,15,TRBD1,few,CASSSGQTKGNTIYF,TGTGCCAGCAGCTCGGGACAGACAAAGGGAAACACCATATATTTT
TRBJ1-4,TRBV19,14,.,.,CASSMLTENEKLFF,TGTGCCAGTAGTATGTTGACAGAGAATGAAAAACTGTTTTTT
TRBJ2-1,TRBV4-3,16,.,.,CASSQDLPRWGDEQFF,TGCGCCAGCAGCCAAGATCTCCCCAGGTGGGGGGATGAGCAGTTCTTC
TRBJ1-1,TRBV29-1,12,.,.,CSGDSGNTEAFF,TGCAGCGGTGACAGCGGCAACACTGAAGCTTTCTTT
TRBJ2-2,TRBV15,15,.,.,CATSRDRGNTGELFF,TGTGCCACCAGCAGAGATCGAGGAAACACCGGGGAGCTGTTTTTT
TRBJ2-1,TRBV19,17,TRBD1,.,CASSHGTGATTPGEQFF,TGTGCCAGTAGTCACGGGACAGGGGCCACCACCCCGGGTGAGCAGTTCTTC
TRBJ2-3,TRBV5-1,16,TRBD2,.,CASSPRRGGSTDTQYF,TGCGCCAGCAGCCCCCGGCGGGGGGGCAGCACAGATACGCAGTATTTT
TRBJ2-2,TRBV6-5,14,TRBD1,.,CASSNRGNTGELFF,TGTGCCAGCAGTAACAGGGGTAACACCGGGGAGCTGTTTTTT
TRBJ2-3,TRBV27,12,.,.,CASSLGRAGLYF,TGTGCCAGCAGTTTGGGCCGGGCCGGACTGTATTTT
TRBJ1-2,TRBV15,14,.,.,CATSPSATDYGYTF,TGTGCCACCAGCCCTTCGGCGACAGACTATGGCTACACCTTC
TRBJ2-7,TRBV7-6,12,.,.,CASSQDKGDMYF,TGTGCCAGCAGCCAAGACAAGGGGGACATGTACTTC
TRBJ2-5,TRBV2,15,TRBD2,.,CASSWRGGHGETQYF,TGTGCCAGCAGCTGGCGGGGGGGCCATGGAGAGACCCAGTACTTC
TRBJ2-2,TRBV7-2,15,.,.,CASSLLTRGTGELFF,TGTGCCAGCAGCTTATTGACCCGGGGCACCGGGGAGCTGTTTTTT
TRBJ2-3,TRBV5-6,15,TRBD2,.,CASRLAGGRLDTQYF,TGTGCCAGCAGATTAGCGGGGGGCCGGCTAGATACGCAGTATTTT